This TCR beta chain was recorded in a study of CD8+ T cells in alopecia areata. This clone was counted once. V lost 6 bases, J lost 0 bases, and 4 bases stayed unmatched. Per the germline V gene, CDR1 is MNHEY and CDR2 is SVGAGI. CDR3 length: 14 residues. RNA, once extracted, was reverse transcribed into cDNA for use as the sequencing template. Repertoires were generated with immunoSEQ multiplex PCR, while TCRdb's copy carries only in-frame clones and drops some. Seen here are 150,000 or so clones, 47% observed once, and the top ten hold about 6.3%. Specimens obtained from alopecia areata patients comprised lesional scalp punch biopsies and peripheral blood. Researchers picked out CD4+ and CD8+ T cells from PBMCs by sorting.

The sequence was collected from a human donor with alopecia areata. Sequences were obtained from CD4+ T cells sorted from blood. This sequence joins TRBV6-5 and TRBJ2-7, with 8 positions matching TRBD1. The CDR3 DNA is TGTGCCAGCAGCAGGGACAGGAGCTCCTACGAGCAGTACTTC. Translation gives CASSRDRSSYEQYF.